Listed here are 17 T cell receptor beta chains from one sample, sequenced in a study of blood T cell repertoires in COVID-19. TCRdb keeps only in-frame clones here, not all; method: immunoSEQ multiplex PCR. The sample includes some 350,000 clones, around 87% of them seen just once. The sample comprised PBMCs or T cells enriched from blood (not recorded which). All receptors come from a woman in her twenties or thirties who had recovered from COVID-19.

The chain combines TRBV7-9 with TRBJ1-2, with D unclear. The germline V gene encodes CDR1 SEHNR and CDR2 FQNEAQ (reference sequence). V was pared by 0 bases and J by 1 base, with 6 bases between. CDR3 length: 14 amino acids. The CDR3: CASSLAAGNYGYTF. CDR3 DNA sequence: TGTGCCAGCAGCTTAGCGGCGGGTAACTATGGCTACACCTTC.

The chain links TRBV11-2 to TRBJ1-1, with TRBD1 identical over 12 bases. The germline V gene has CDR1 SGHAT and CDR2 FQNNGV. The CDR3 runs 13 residues. Germline trimming cut 5 bases from V and 10 bases from J; bases unmatched to any gene: 5. The CDR3 spells CASSPGQGAGAFF. The DNA for the CDR3 is TGTGCCAGCAGCCCGGGACAGGGGGCCGGAGCTTTCTTT. The variable domain in full, with the rest retrieved from reference TRBV11-2 and TRBJ1-1, is EAGVAQSPRYKIIEKRQSVAFWCNPISGHATLYWYQQILGQGPKLLIQFQNNGVVDDSQLPKDRFSAERLKGVDSTLKIQPAKLEDSAVYLCASSPGQGAGAFFGQGTRLTVV.

V usage is TRBV2 and J usage is TRBJ1-2; 8 positions match TRBD1. Germline V gives CDR1 SNHLY, CDR2 FYNNEI. J gave up 2 bases and V 8 bases, and 13 bases lay outside the gene matches. The CDR3 is 16 amino acids. CDR3 sequence reads: CASSSIRGLPNYGYTF. Here the CDR3 DNA reads TGTGCCAGCTCGAGTATCAGGGGGCTTCCAAACTATGGCTACACCTTC.

The chain has TRBV5-6 and TRBJ1-5; D gene uncertain. Germline V gene sequence: CDR1 SGHDT, CDR2 YYEEEE. The CDR3 has 14 residues. V was cut by 0 bases and J by 6 bases, with 10 bases left in between. The CDR3 region has the DNA TGTGCCAGCAGCTTGGGGGCAGGAGGTCAGCCCCAGCATTTT. Translating gives CASSLGAGGQPQHF.

This rearrangement joins TRBV11-2 to TRBJ2-2; 15 bases are shared with TRBD2. CDR1 and CDR2 (germline): SGHAT, FQNNGV. This CDR3 comprises 16 residues. V was clipped by 5 bases and J by 6 bases; unmatched bases: 4. CDR3 loop: CASSRGLAGGPGELFF. The CDR3 DNA is TGTGCCAGCAGCCGGGGACTAGCGGGGGGACCCGGGGAGCTGTTTTTT.

This chain uses TRBV6-5 with TRBJ1-1, with a possible D match to TRBD1 (5 bases). Trimming took off 5 bases at V and 1 base at J, with 8 bases between the two ends. Germline-derived CDR1 and CDR2 are MNHEY and SVGAGI. The CDR3 has 13 amino acids. CDR3 amino acids: CASSIQENTEAFF. The CDR3 nucleotides are TGTGCCAGCAGTATACAGGAGAACACTGAAGCTTTCTTT.

The rearrangement joins TRBV4-1 to TRBJ1-3, with D possibly matching TRBD1 (5 bases). V was trimmed by 2 bases and J by 1 base, leaving 9 bases between them. Germline lookup yields CDR1 MGHRA and CDR2 YSYEKL. This CDR3 has 15 amino acids. CDR3 residues: CASSQQGWSGNTIYF. The CDR3 DNA is TGCGCCAGCAGCCAACAGGGTTGGTCTGGAAACACCATATATTTT.

The chain uses TRBV20-1 and TRBJ2-7, with a tentative D call TRBD2 (5 bases). The CDR3 totals 11 residues. Trimming removed 5 bases at V and 3 bases at J, with 8 bases between. The germline gives CDR1 DFQATT, CDR2 SNEGSKA (reference sequence). CDR3 residues: CSAPLVYEQYF. The CDR3 bases are TGCAGTGCTCCACTAGTCTACGAGCAGTACTTC.

J is TRBJ1-6 and V is TRBV14, with D possibly matching TRBD1 (5 bases). The germline V gene has CDR1 SGHDN and CDR2 FVKESK. V lost 2 bases and J lost 8, with 7 bases in between. This CDR3 contains 13 residues. The CDR3 DNA follows: TGTGCCAGCAGCCAACAGGGATATTCACCCCTCCACTTT. This gives the protein CASSQQGYSPLHF.

The rearrangement joins TRBV4-1 to TRBJ2-1; TRBD1 might be the D (7 bases). The ends were cut back, 6 bases at V and 8 bases at J, with 32 bases in the middle. The CDR3 length is 19 residues. From germline, CDR1 is MGHRA and CDR2 YSYEKL. DNA for the CDR3: TGCGCCAGCAGACCTGGGAATCTACAGGGGACTTTACGGGTTCATGAGCAGTTCTTC. It is translated as CASRPGNLQGTLRVHEQFF.

The chain employs TRBV29-1 and TRBJ1-3, with TRBD1 identical over 7 bases. V shed 4 bases and J 3 bases; nucleotides not matched to a gene: 3. The CDR3 runs to 13 residues. The germline CDR1 and CDR2 sequences are SQVTM and ANQGSEA. Here the CDR3 reads CSVARGLGNTIYF. In DNA, the CDR3 is TGCAGCGTTGCTAGGGGGCTTGGAAACACCATATATTTT.

The count of this clone is one. The chain recombines TRBV12-3 or TRBV12-4 with TRBJ1-1, with 8 nucleotides matching TRBD1. This CDR3 has 11 amino acids. The ends lost 6 bases at V and 11 bases at J; junction bases unmatched: 5. The CDR3 region is CASSQGAQAFF. DNA of the CDR3: TGTGCCAGCAGCCAGGGGGCGCAGGCTTTCTTT.

The rearrangement uses TRBV9 and TRBJ2-1; 14 bases are shared with TRBD2. J lost 7 bases, V lost 3 bases, and 3 bases had no gene match. From germline, CDR1 is SGDLS and CDR2 YYNGEE. The CDR3 spans 15 residues. The CDR3 spells CASSGLAGGPNEQFF. CDR3 DNA sequence: TGTGCCAGCAGCGGACTAGCGGGGGGGCCGAATGAGCAGTTCTTC.

The rearrangement uses TRBV19 and TRBJ1-1; TRBD1 might be the D (6 bases). V shed 1 base and J shed 11 bases, with 14 bases lying between them. Per the germline V gene, CDR1 is LNHDA and CDR2 is SQIVND (reference sequence). The length of the CDR3 is 13 residues. The CDR3 bases are TGTGCCAGTAGTATAGGGCAGGTGGGGGCGGCTTTCTTT. Translation: CASSIGQVGAAFF.

The chain carries TRBV4-1 and TRBJ1-2, with D tentatively TRBD1 (5 bases). Between the trimmed V and J ends, which lost 4 bases and 4 bases, there was a span of 13 bases. The CDR3 contains 14 residues. CDR1 is MGHRA and CDR2 is YSYEKL in the germline V gene. In nucleotides, the CDR3 is TGCGCCAGCAGCCCCTACGGACAACTCTATGGCTACACCTTC. Translated: CASSPYGQLYGYTF.

This clone showed up just a few times. The chain recombines TRBV5-6 with TRBJ2-5; the D gene is possibly TRBD1 (6 bases). The germline CDR1 and CDR2 sequences are SGHDT and YYEEEE. The CDR3 is 16 amino acids. V was cut by 1 base and J by 0 bases, with 13 bases left in between. As DNA, the CDR3 is TGTGCCAGCAGCTTGAGTGGGGGCCTGCACCAAGAGACCCAGTACTTC. Amino acids: CASSLSGGLHQETQYF.

The V and J genes are TRBV4-1 and TRBJ1-5; 12 bases align to TRBD1. The CDR3 spans 17 residues. The germline CDR1 and CDR2 sequences are MGHRA and YSYEKL. V lost 1 base to trimming and J lost 6 bases; unmatched junction nucleotides: 7. This CDR3 reads CASSQVWDRGRIQPQHF. CDR3 nucleotides: TGCGCCAGCAGCCAAGTTTGGGACAGGGGGCGAATTCAGCCCCAGCATTTT.